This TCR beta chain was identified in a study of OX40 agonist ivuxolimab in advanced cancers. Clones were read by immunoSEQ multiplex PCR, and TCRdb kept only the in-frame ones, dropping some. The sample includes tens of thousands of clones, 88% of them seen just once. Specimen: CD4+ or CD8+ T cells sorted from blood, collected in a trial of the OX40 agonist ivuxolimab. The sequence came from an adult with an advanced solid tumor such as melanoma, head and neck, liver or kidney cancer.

The CDR3 protein is CASTPPAGVHYEQYF. The CDR3 nucleotides are TGCGCCAGCACCCCTCCCGCGGGGGTGCACTACGAGCAGTACTTC. This chain links TRBV23-1 with TRBJ2-7; 7 nucleotides align to TRBD2. TRBV23-1 carries the ORF label, with uncertain function. V lost 7 bases and J lost 3; bases outside the gene matches: 12. This CDR3 contains 15 residues.